This T cell receptor (beta chain) is from a study of OX40 agonist ivuxolimab in advanced cancers. Regarding the research as a whole: Ivuxolimab was a fully human IgG2 agonistic monoclonal antibody targeting the costimulatory receptor OX40 (CD134). Intravenous ivuxolimab was administered to patients every 2 weeks at six dose levels: 0.01, 0.1, 0.3, 1.5, 3 and 10 mg/kg. Of the 50 to 55 dose-escalation patients, hepatocellular carcinoma was present in 19, melanoma in approximately 15, renal cell carcinoma in 9 and head and neck cancer in 9. In the dose-escalation cohort, approximately 82% of patients were male, and the mean age was approximately 60 years with a range of roughly 23 to 79. Prior anti-PD-1, anti-PD-L1 or anti-CTLA-4 therapy was permitted, and checkpoint inhibitors had been received by less than 45% of dose-escalation patients. Partial responses occurred in three dose-escalation patients, of whom one had hepatocellular carcinoma and two had cutaneous melanoma. The point of sequencing TCRbeta in the periphery was to test whether ivuxolimab changed TCR sequence diversity and drove clonal T-cell expansion. The paper covers the monotherapy dose-escalation part of the phase I ivuxolimab trial, which included N ≈ 54 patients.

Genomic DNA was extracted from sorted cells for sequencing of the TCRbeta CDR3 region. The immunoSEQ Assay was used to sequence the TCRbeta CDR3 regions. TCRdb holds this immuneACCESS table with in-frame rearrangements only. Some clones are missing; in checked studies, unresolved V genes explain under half, and the rest has no known cause. The sample table lists some 39,000 clones, around 87% of them with a count of one. Of the sample, approximately 3.6% is held by the ten largest clones. Patients with autoimmune disease history or receiving systemic immunosuppression were excluded from the trial. In every dose cohort, peripheral blood was drawn for TCR sequencing at baseline, cycle 4 day 1, and cycle 7 day 1. Samples came from an open-label, multicenter, first-in-human phase I dose-escalation trial of ivuxolimab. Adults with locally advanced or metastatic head and neck squamous cell, hepatocellular, melanoma or renal cell carcinoma were enrolled in the trial. Before TCR sequencing, CD4+ T cells and CD8+ T cells were sorted from peripheral blood as separate populations.

What the research found in general, with its limitations: In partial responders in the 0.1-3.0 mg/kg groups, normalized peripheral clonal expansion was found to be among the lowest, especially among CD8+ T cells. Antigen specificity was not determined for the clonally expanded peripheral T cells. After ivuxolimab, more expanded clones were found on average in CD8+ T cells than in CD4+ T cells. Clonal expansion of both CD4+ and CD8+ blood T cells was observed from baseline to week 6 at doses 0.1 to 3.0 mg/kg. Low levels of normalized T-cell clonal expansion were also seen in some patients who did not respond.

V lost 1 base and J lost 8 bases; the stretch between them is 11 bases long. The CDR3 has 13 amino acids, counting the end cysteine and phenylalanine. Only the CDR3 part of the read is kept: 39 bases, read in frame from the first base. Sequences SGHDN (CDR1) and FVKESK (CDR2) are obtained from the germline V gene. Comments on this clone: Its antigen specificity is not known. Nothing much larger sits one base from this clone, and base qualities are not available.

This TCR came from an adult with an advanced solid tumor such as melanoma, head and neck, liver or kidney cancer. This material consisted of CD4+ or CD8+ T cells sorted from blood, taken in a trial of the OX40 agonist ivuxolimab. The sequence links TRBV14 to TRBJ2-5, with a weak D call of TRBD2 (5 bases match). Here the CDR3 is given as CASSQAGGRTQYF. At the DNA level, the sequence is TGTGCCAGCAGCCAAGCGGGTGGGAGAACCCAGTACTTC.